The text below deals with one T cell receptor beta chain. The source of the sample is a study of blood T cell repertoires in COVID-19. Overall study: Material from acute and convalescent COVID-19 was sourced from the United States, Italy and Spain. PBMCs, B-cell-depleted T cells, or T cells provided the cDNA or gDNA that made up the material.

Seattle participants joined during active infection and were tracked over time. V was trimmed by 4 bases and J by 4 bases, leaving 13 bases between them. Germline V gene sequence: CDR1 SEHNR, CDR2 FQNEAQ (reference sequence). CDR3 length equals 14 residues. In the source study's methods: Counts of nucleated cells, estimated from reference gene primer amplification, were obtained. Profiling relied on immunoSEQ multiplex PCR, and the TCRdb table lists in-frame clones only, not all of them. The V and J calls and clone size were taken over from that table, and D and trimming were inferred from the DNA. This sample has 100,000 to 150,000 clones, with approximately 85% found just once.

Sequencing used peripheral blood. The chain recombines TRBV7-9 with TRBJ1-2; D unresolved. This sequence was found in a young man with COVID-19, enrolled during active disease. CDR3 sequence (DNA): TGTGCCAGCAGCTCGTGGGGAGGATCCTATGGCTACACCTTC. It codes for CASSSWGGSYGYTF.